The entry below gives a single T cell receptor beta chain sequence along with its context. Produced via immunoSEQ multiplex PCR; TCRdb's table is partial and in-frame only. The sample carries fewer than 700,000 clones, approximately 95% recorded once. Selected positively for CCR7 and CD45RO-negative, naive CD8 cells excluded terminally differentiated effector memory CD45RA+ cells. The data stem from a study of shared clonotypes between healthy human individuals. Germline V gene lookup returns CDR1 SQVTM and CDR2 ANQGSEA. V dropped 0 bases and J dropped 6 bases, with 15 bases sitting between them. CDR3 length equals 16 residues.

The TCR comes from a woman under 40 in good health. V usage is TRBV29-1 and J usage is TRBJ2-6; perhaps TRBD1 as D (5 bases). Input material: naive CD8+ T cells sorted from blood. The CDR3 nucleotides are TGCAGCGTTGAAGATCCCAGACAGAGCGTGGCCAACGTCCTGACTTTC. Translating gives CSVEDPRQSVANVLTF.